This T cell receptor (beta chain) was found in a study of cytotoxic CD8 clonotypes in ibrutinib-treated CLL. At the level of the study: Patients gave response samples after a median about eleven months of treatment, range 6 to 36. Study-wide findings and caveats: Sustained-remission patients were sampled at different times than progressing patients were. Pretreatment clonality was elevated relative to age-matched healthy donors and paralleled circulating CD8+ T-cell counts.

T cells were sequenced at a targeted depth of 1 in 200,000 to 1 in 1 million. Generated by immunoSEQ multiplex PCR, the TCRdb table keeps only in-frame clones and is missing some. The repertoire includes 150,000 or so clones, 80% of them detected once, and roughly 7.2% sits in the top ten. V shed 6 bases and J shed 1 base, with 9 bases lying between them. Germline CDR1 reads MRHNA; CDR2 reads SNTAGT. The CDR3 consists of 13 residues. Only a few counts were recorded for this clone. Its antigen is undetermined. The chain uses TRBV6-4 and TRBJ1-2; possible D gene TRBD1, 5 bases. Specimen: PBMCs, collected after 36 months of ibrutinib treatment. The receptor was isolated from a human donor with chronic lymphocytic leukemia. CDR3 coding DNA: TGTGCCAGCAGCCTGGACATTAACTATGGCTACACCTTC. It encodes CASSLDINYGYTF.